This T cell receptor beta chain was documented in a study of vaccination effects on CD4 cells after COVID-19. Study outcomes and limitations: The study found marked clonal contraction of infection- and vaccine-induced clones late after vaccination. In healthy vaccinees, only 1 of 255 vaccine-induced clones cross-reacted with common cold coronaviruses.

ViraFEST assay sequencing came after antigen-specific CD4+ T cells were expanded with viral peptide pools. Upon completion of roughly ten days in culture, CD4+ T cells were isolated. Among the vaccine recipients, none had a prior SARS-CoV-2 infection, and nucleocapsid antibodies were negative. Approximately 2 million PBMC were placed in each well, which was supplemented with about 9.3 IU/ml IL-2 and 10 ug/ml peptides. Data came from immunoSEQ multiplex PCR; TCRdb stores just in-frame clones and leaves some out. The table lists about 24,000 clones, less than 80% of them singletons, with less than 3.5% in the top ten. As regards this clone: Its antigen is currently unknown.

The sample was CD4+ T cells from PBMCs cultured with SARS-CoV-2 spike peptides, taken before COVID-19 vaccination. The receptor's source is a human donor who received a COVID-19 vaccine.

CDR3 in amino acids: CATGEATYTF. DNA of the CDR3: TGTGCTACAGGGGAGGCTACTTACACCTTC. The chain couples TRBV7-8 to TRBJ1-2, with 7 bases lining up with TRBD1. This CDR3 has 10 residues. CDR1 is SGHVS and CDR2 is FQNEAQ in the germline V gene.